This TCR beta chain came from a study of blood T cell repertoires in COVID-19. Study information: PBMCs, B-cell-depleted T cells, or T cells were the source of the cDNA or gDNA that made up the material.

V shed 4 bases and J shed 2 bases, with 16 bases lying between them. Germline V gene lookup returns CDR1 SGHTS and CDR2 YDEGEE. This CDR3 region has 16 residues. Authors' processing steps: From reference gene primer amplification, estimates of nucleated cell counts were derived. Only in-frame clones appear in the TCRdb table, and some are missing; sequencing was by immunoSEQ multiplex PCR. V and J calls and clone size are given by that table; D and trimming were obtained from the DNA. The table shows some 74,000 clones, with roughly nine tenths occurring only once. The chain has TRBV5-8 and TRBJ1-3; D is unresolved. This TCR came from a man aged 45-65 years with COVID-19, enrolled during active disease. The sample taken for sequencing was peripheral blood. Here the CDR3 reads CASSTGVLEAGNTIYF. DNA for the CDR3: TGTGCCAGCAGCACCGGTGTCTTAGAAGCTGGAAACACCATATATTTT.